Below, 14 T cell receptor beta chains from the same sample are listed, as sequenced in a study of PD-1 blockade in classical Hodgkin lymphoma. Assay used: immunoSEQ multiplex PCR; TCRdb lists only in-frame clones, some missing. The sample contains roughly 28,000 clones, roughly 70% of which appear only once. Each and every patient relapsed after autologous stem cell transplantation, and patients got differing brentuximab vedotin exposure. The sequencing here drew on peripheral blood mononuclear cells (PBMCs), taken before the second cycle of nivolumab. Source of these receptors: a human donor with classical Hodgkin lymphoma.

The V call is TRBV5-6, the J call TRBJ2-7, with D possibly being TRBD1 (6 bases). CDR1 and CDR2 from the germline V gene are SGHDT and YYEEEE. The CDR3 contains 18 residues. V was shortened by 2 bases and J by 3 bases, with 24 bases between the two germline ends. This CDR3 is CASSFRSIGGVTLYEQYF. CDR3 nucleotides: TGTGCCAGCAGCTTCCGTTCGATAGGGGGTGTCACTCTCTACGAGCAGTACTTC.

The CDR3 bases are TGCGCCAGCAGCCAGTGGACAGGGGGCTTAAACACCATATATTTT. Protein: CASSQWTGGLNTIYF. The chain joins TRBV4-3 to TRBJ1-3, with 11 bases aligning to TRBD1. V was clipped by 3 bases and J by 6 bases; unmatched bases: 4. CDR3 size: 15 residues. Germline CDR1 LGHNA, CDR2 YSLEER.

Concerning this clone itself: Other DNA sequences of this sample code for an identical CDR3. The genes are TRBV28 and TRBJ1-1; D unresolved. V was cut by 1 base and J by 2 bases, with 5 bases left in between. The CDR3 consists of 13 residues. Germline V gene lookup returns CDR1 MDHEN and CDR2 SYDVKM. Here the CDR3 reads CASSLSGNTEAFF. DNA of the CDR3: TGTGCCAGCAGTTTATCGGGTAACACTGAAGCTTTCTTT.

This chain links TRBV5-1 with TRBJ1-4; TRBD1 might be the D (6 bases). Trimming stripped 0 bases from V and 5 bases from J, with 11 bases between. CDR3 length: 15 amino acids. CDR1 SGHRS and CDR2 YFSETQ come from the germline V gene. The CDR3 protein is CASSLEGGHNEKLFF. The CDR3 DNA sequence: TGCGCCAGCAGCTTGGAAGGGGGGCACAATGAAAAACTGTTTTTT.

The chain links TRBV19 to TRBJ1-5; maybe TRBD1 (5 bases). The CDR3 runs to 12 residues. V lost 6 bases, J lost 3 bases, and 6 bases lay in between. CDR1 is LNHDA and CDR2 is SQIVND in the germline V gene (reference sequence). CDR3 sequence reads: CASRGDNQPQHF. The CDR3, as DNA: TGTGCCAGTAGAGGGGACAATCAGCCCCAGCATTTT.

This chain joins TRBV2 and TRBJ2-5; 10 bases align to TRBD1. V was clipped by 4 bases and J by 5 bases; unmatched bases: 10. The CDR3 has 16 amino acids. Germline V gene sequence: CDR1 SNHLY, CDR2 FYNNEI. In nucleotides, the CDR3 is TGTGCCAGCAGTGTGTTGGGGACAGGGGTACGGGAGACCCAGTACTTC. Amino acids: CASSVLGTGVRETQYF.

This clone was found a few times. The chain combines TRBV19 with TRBJ2-2; no clear D gene. V lost 5 bases to trimming and J lost 2 bases, with 6 bases between them. The CDR3 totals 13 residues. Germline CDR1 LNHDA, CDR2 SQIVND (reference sequence). The DNA of the CDR3 is TGTGCCAGTAGTTGGCTTAACACCGGGGAGCTGTTTTTT. Its protein is CASSWLNTGELFF.

A few counts support this clone. This sequence joins TRBV11-3 and TRBJ2-7; D is unclear. From germline, CDR1 is SGHNT and CDR2 YENEEA. This CDR3 region has 12 residues. The germline V and J ends were trimmed by 5 bases and 3 bases, with 8 bases remaining between them. CDR3 amino acids: CASSTSSYEQYF. The CDR3 DNA is TGTGCCAGCAGCACCTCGAGCTACGAGCAGTACTTC.

CDR3 residues: CASSYEVGTEAFF. CDR3 sequence (DNA): TGTGCCAGCAGTTACGAGGTAGGCACTGAAGCTTTCTTT. This chain joins TRBV6-5 and TRBJ1-1; D is unclear. The CDR3 runs to 13 residues. Germline V gene data show CDR1 as MNHEY and CDR2 as SVGAGI. V lost 2 bases and J lost 4, with 8 bases in between.

The rearrangement joins TRBV20-1 to TRBJ2-3, with D uncertain. Trimming shortened V by 2 bases and J by 4 bases, and 4 bases separated the two germline ends. The CDR3 is 11 amino acids. The V gene's germline CDR1 is DFQATT and CDR2 SNEGSKA (reference sequence). CDR3 coding DNA: TGCAGTGCTAGAAAGGCAGATACGCAGTATTTT. This codes for CSARKADTQYF.

This rearrangement joins TRBV6-6 to TRBJ1-5, with D uncertain. CDR3 length: 10 amino acids. Per the germline V gene, CDR1 is MNHNY and CDR2 is SVGAGI (reference sequence). V was clipped by 8 bases and J by 5 bases, with 4 bases between them. The CDR3 region has the DNA TGTGCCAGCCCACATCAGCCCCAGCATTTT. Protein: CASPHQPQHF.

The gene calls are TRBV7-2 and TRBJ1-3, with TRBD1 matching 8 bases. The trim removed 0 bases at V and 1 base at J, leaving 11 bases unmatched. Germline loops: CDR1 SGHTA, CDR2 FQGNSA. The CDR3 is made up of 19 amino acids. CDR3 amino acids: CASSLALRTGRQSGNTIYF. The CDR3 nucleotides are TGTGCCAGCAGCTTAGCGCTCCGGACAGGGCGCCAGTCTGGAAACACCATATATTTT.

This clone was detected ten times or more. The identical CDR3 is also encoded by other nucleotide sequences in the sample. This chain joins TRBV28 and TRBJ2-7; D may be TRBD1 or TRBD2 (5 bases each). Looked up from germline, CDR1 is MDHEN and CDR2 is SYDVKM. CDR3 length equals 12 residues. Trimming pared 7 bases from V and 0 bases from J, leaving 7 bases between. CDR3 sequence: CASTGSSYEQYF. CDR3 coding DNA: TGTGCCAGCACAGGGAGCTCCTACGAGCAGTACTTC.

The J gene is TRBJ2-1, the V gene TRBV19, with 8 bases that match TRBD2. The CDR3 contains 16 residues. Unmatched junction bases numbered 13, after V lost 5 bases and J lost 7 bases. In germline, CDR1 is LNHDA, CDR2 SQIVND (reference sequence). CDR3 sequence: CASSFLAGDLMNEQFF. The CDR3 nucleotides are TGTGCCAGTAGTTTTCTAGCGGGCGATTTAATGAATGAGCAGTTCTTC. Based on the CDR3 plus reference TRBV19 and TRBJ2-1, the full variable domain is DGGITQSPKYLFRKEGQNVTLSCEQNLNHDAMYWYRQDPGQGLRLIYYSQIVNDFQKGDIAEGYSVSREKKESFPLTVTSAQKNPTAFYLCASSFLAGDLMNEQFFGPGTRLTVL.